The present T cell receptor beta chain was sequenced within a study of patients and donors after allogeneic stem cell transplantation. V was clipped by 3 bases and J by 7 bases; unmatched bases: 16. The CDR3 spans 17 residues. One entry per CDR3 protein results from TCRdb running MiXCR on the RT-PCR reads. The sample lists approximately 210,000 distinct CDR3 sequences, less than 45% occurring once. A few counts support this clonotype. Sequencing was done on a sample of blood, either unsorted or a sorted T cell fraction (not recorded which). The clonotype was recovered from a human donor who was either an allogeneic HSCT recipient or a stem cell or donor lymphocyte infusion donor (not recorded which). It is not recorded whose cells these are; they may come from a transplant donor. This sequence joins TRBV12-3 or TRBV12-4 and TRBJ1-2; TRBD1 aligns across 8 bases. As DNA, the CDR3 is TGTGCCAGCAGTTTTCGACAGGGGCCGGGTCGCGGACCTGGCTACACCTTC. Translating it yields CASSFRQGPGRGPGYTF.